This TCR beta chain was found in a study of identical twins (dated by TCRdb to about 2016). With regard to the full study: TCR alpha and beta repertoires from monozygotic twins, unrelated adults of various ages and cord blood were deep-sequenced to test whether fetal clonotypes persist. Replicate twin experiments were performed at different times using different library preparation protocols to rule out contamination. The paper's findings and limits, for the study overall: Fewer insertions were carried by abundant cord blood beta clonotypes; a weaker similar trend was observed in young adult naive repertoires, while no such trend was observed in memory repertoires. Out-of-frame TCR alpha sequences shared between twins showed an excess of low generation-probability sequences compared with coincidental sharing between unrelated individuals. Invariant T cells such as MAIT and iNKT could partly confound zero-insertion analyses, although diverse VJ usage argued against such confounding for most clonotypes. In beta out-of-frame sequences, excess twin sharing was weaker, because having fewer shared sequences lowered the signal-to-noise ratio. Conclusions relied on cross-sectional statistical analysis, since the same donors could not be followed over many years. Out-of-frame TCR alpha sharing in monozygotic twins was systematically underestimated by recombination models, whereas sharing between unrelated individuals was in agreement with the recombination models.

Library preparation was by 5' RACE. This sample was sequenced with an Illumina HiSeq 2000. Template switching added a universal primer binding site, and the final cDNA carried a unique molecular identifier that allowed TCR cDNA molecules to be counted accurately. First-strand cDNA for TCR alpha and beta chains was synthesized from specific primers in the conserved constant-segment region. To control for contamination, each cDNA library was double barcoded with a SMART-Mk sample barcode plus Illumina barcodes. TruSeq adapter sequences, together with Illumina sample barcodes, were added in two successive PCR steps. The TCR alpha and beta cDNA libraries were sequenced on the Illumina HiSeq platform using custom primers. The original methods were these. MiGEC processed the raw reads to extract unique molecular identifiers, while MiXCR was used to determine the CDR3 positions. For each individual, recombination models were inferred using an EM algorithm with the repgenHMM and IGoR tools. The analysis of shared clonotypes was done with the tcR package in R, with sharing normalized by the product of cloneset sizes. To study raw recombination without the effects of thymic and clonal selection, out-of-frame nonproductive sequences were analyzed. In-frame beta chains were kept once TCRdb had trimmed the public reads at Q25 with fastp and called clones with MiXCR. CDR3 protein sequences are deduplicated, and each keeps its most common genes and DNA. Here the V and J calls rest on TCRdb's processing, not on the authors' analysis. The sample profile shows 500,000 or so distinct CDR3 sequences; approximately 15% of them were found once. The ten largest clonotypes hold roughly 0.5% of the sample.

This clonotype has just one count. The antigen it recognizes is unknown. It has no much larger one-base neighbor in the sample; base qualities were not kept. The CDR3 sequence holds 15 residues, the cysteine and phenylalanine included. Only the CDR3 portion is preserved as DNA: 45 bases, with reading frame beginning at the first base. The germline V gene supplies CDR1 SGHRS and CDR2 YFSETQ. V is clipped by 3 bases and J by 6 bases, and the sequence between their germline boundaries is 17 bases long. Every donor was a healthy Caucasian. Three pairs of female monozygotic twins, all aged about 18 to 30 years, made up the twin cohort. CD4+ and CD8+ T cell populations were isolated with positive isolation kits from Invitrogen. The same data also went into a second study, on yellow fever vaccine responses in identical twins. The second study reports: According to the authors, the vaccine-induced T cell response in identical twins seemed to be partly convergent and partly specific to each individual. In identical twins, the study followed T cell clones that responded to the vaccine with precision.

Material for sequencing was CD4+ T cells sorted from blood. This clonotype was obtained from a woman under 30 in good health. Recombination joined TRBV5-1 with TRBJ2-3, with the D assignment possibly TRBD1 or TRBD2, given 7 matching bases for each. The CDR3 has the sequence CASSSVGGGEDTQYF. The DNA sequence is given as TGCGCCAGCAGCTCCGTGGGAGGGGGCGAGGATACGCAGTATTTT.